This is a list of T cell receptor beta chains from one sample in a study of T cell changes during pregnancy in multiple sclerosis. Assay: immunoSEQ multiplex PCR; the TCRdb copy retains only in-frame clones and omits some. The sample holds tens of thousands of clones, 93% seen once. The input for sequencing was CD8+ T cells from peripheral blood mononuclear cells, taken after pregnancy. These receptors were taken from a female donor with multiple sclerosis, enrolled in a pregnancy study. The CDR3 runs from the conserved cysteine through the conserved F or W. The order of the fields is D gene, V gene, J gene, CDR3 length, clone size, CDR3 DNA, CDR3 protein. A D gene is named only where the DNA matches it firmly. Expanded clones are given a class, and other clones once, few, many or no size at all.

>TRBD1|TRBV4-1|TRBJ1-5|16|-
TGCGCCAGCAGCCAAAAAACCACAGGGGGGATTCAGCCCCAGCATTTT
CASSQKTTGGIQPQHF
>-|TRBV6-1|TRBJ2-7|14|-
TGTGCCAGCAGTGCCCCTTTGCGGTCCTACGAGCAGTACTTC
CASSAPLRSYEQYF
>-|TRBV7-9|TRBJ2-6|10|-
TGTGCCAGCAGCTTCGACGTCCTGACTTTC
CASSFDVLTF
>TRBD1|TRBV27|TRBJ1-2|16|-
TGTGCCAGCAGTTTATCCCTGCGGACAGGGAGTTATGGCTACACCTTC
CASSLSLRTGSYGYTF
>TRBD1|TRBV9|TRBJ1-2|16|-
TGTGCCAGCAGCGGTGGGACAGGGCTCCCCCAGGAAGGCTACACCTTC
CASSGGTGLPQEGYTF
>-|TRBV16|TRBJ1-2|14|once
TGTGCCAGCAGCCTAGTTTTAGGGGCAGATGGCTACACCTTC
CASSLVLGADGYTF
>-|TRBV7-9|TRBJ2-3|14|-
TGTGCCAGCAGCTTAGAAGGGGGCACAGATACGCAGTATTTT
CASSLEGGTDTQYF
>TRBD2|TRBV2|TRBJ2-3|14|-
TGTGCCAGCAGTGAAGAGGGGAGGGGAGATACGCAGTATTTT
CASSEEGRGDTQYF
>TRBD1|TRBV5-4|TRBJ1-2|16|-
TGTGCCAGCAGCTACCGGGACAGGTATCGAATTGATGGCTACACCTTC
CASSYRDRYRIDGYTF
>TRBD1|TRBV6-4|TRBJ2-2|15|-
TGTGCCAGCAGCGAACAGGGGCTTAACACCGGGGAGCTGTTTTTT
CASSEQGLNTGELFF
>-|TRBV6-4|TRBJ2-1|16|-
TGTGCCAGCAGTGACTCCGAGCGGGCGTCCTACAATGAGCAGTTCTTC
CASSDSERASYNEQFF
>TRBD1|TRBV7-9|TRBJ2-1|15|-
TGTGCCAGCAGCTCTACAGGGGGCGAAGGGAGTGAGCAGTTCTTC
CASSSTGGEGSEQFF
>TRBD2|TRBV30|TRBJ2-3|16|-
TGTGCCTGGAGTGCCGGGACTAGCGGGAGGACAGATACGCAGTATTTT
CAWSAGTSGRTDTQYF
>TRBD1|TRBV7-9|TRBJ1-4|14|-
TGTGCCAGCAGCTTAACAGGGGGCAATGAAAAACTGTTTTTT
CASSLTGGNEKLFF
>-|TRBV19|TRBJ1-6|15|-
TGTGCCAGTAGCCGGGACACAGGGCGTCATTCACCCCTCCACTTT
CASSRDTGRHSPLHF
>-|TRBV7-9|TRBJ2-1|13|-
TGTGCCAGCAGCTTAACCCAGGGGATTGAGCAGTTCTTC
CASSLTQGIEQFF
>-|TRBV27|TRBJ2-7|13|once
TGTGCCAGCAAGAGTACCTCCTCCTACGAGCAGTACTTC
CASKSTSSYEQYF
>-|TRBV6-5|TRBJ1-5|14|-
TGTGCCAGCAGTTACGTAGGGGAAAATCAGCCCCAGCATTTT
CASSYVGENQPQHF
>-|TRBV7-9|TRBJ2-7|15|-
TGTGCCAGCAGCTCCCCCCCGGCAGGGGAGAGCGAGCAGTACTTC
CASSSPPAGESEQYF
>-|TRBV14|TRBJ2-7|16|-
TGTGCCAGCAGCCGCGGCTACGGTCAGGGGACCTACGAGCAGTACTTC
CASSRGYGQGTYEQYF
>TRBD1|TRBV9|TRBJ1-2|15|-
TGTGCCAGCAGCGTAGGGGGACAGGGACTCGGGGGCTACACCTTC
CASSVGGQGLGGYTF
>TRBD1|TRBV12-5|TRBJ1-2|16|-
TGTGCTAGTTTCGTTCCCGGGACAGGGGCGGGGGATGGCTACACCTTC
CASFVPGTGAGDGYTF
>-|TRBV27|TRBJ2-7|15|-
TGTGCCAGCAGTTTATCTGGGCCAAAAAACCACGAGCAGTACTTC
CASSLSGPKNHEQYF
>-|TRBV2|TRBJ2-5|11|-
TGTGCCAGCCTCCTGACCGGGGCCCAGTACTTC
CASLLTGAQYF
>-|TRBV6-4|TRBJ2-7|15|-
TGTGCCAGCAGTGCTGAAAACGGAATGGGGCACGAGCAGTACTTC
CASSAENGMGHEQYF
>TRBD2|TRBV9|TRBJ2-1|16|-
TGTGCCAGCAGCGCGAACTCTCTAGCGGGTTACAATGAGCAGTTCTTC
CASSANSLAGYNEQFF
>-|TRBV5-4|TRBJ1-1|12|-
TGTGCCAGCAGCTGGGGGGACGGTGAAGCTTTCTTT
CASSWGDGEAFF
>-|TRBV7-9|TRBJ1-1|13|-
TGTGCCAGCAGCTCCCCCGGGGGGGTCGGGGCTTTCTTT
CASSSPGGVGAFF
>-|TRBV14|TRBJ1-1|15|few
TGTGCCAGCAGCCCCCTCGGGCAGGGAAAGACTGAAGCTTTCTTT
CASSPLGQGKTEAFF
>TRBD2|TRBV6-4|TRBJ2-7|18|-
TGTGCCAGCAGGCCCCCCTACCCTAGCGGGAGGTATTACTACGAGCAGTACTTC
CASRPPYPSGRYYYEQYF
>TRBD2|TRBV29-1|TRBJ2-5|14|-
TGCAGCGTTGACCTCCAGACTAGCGTAGAGACCCAGTACTTC
CSVDLQTSVETQYF
>-|TRBV5-1|TRBJ2-7|16|-
TGCGCCAGCAGCTTCATTCCGGACAGTCACTCCTACGAGCAGTACTTC
CASSFIPDSHSYEQYF
>-|TRBV6-1|TRBJ1-5|16|-
TGTGCCAGCAGTGAATTAGAGCGGCGATACAATCAGCCCCAGCATTTT
CASSELERRYNQPQHF
>-|TRBV2|TRBJ2-5|14|-
TGTGCCAGCAGGGGACGGGGGTACCAAGAGACCCAGTACTTC
CASRGRGYQETQYF
>-|TRBV6-1|TRBJ2-7|17|-
TGTGCCAGCAGTGGGGGGCGGCTGGGCCGGGCCGGTTACGAGCAGTACTTC
CASSGGRLGRAGYEQYF
>TRBD1|TRBV4-2|TRBJ1-5|16|-
TGTGCCAGCAGCCAACCCGGACAGGGTAGCAATCAGCCCCAGCATTTT
CASSQPGQGSNQPQHF
>-|TRBV7-6|TRBJ2-2|14|-
TGTGCCAGCAGCTCGTATCCGAACACCGGGGAGCTGTTTTTT
CASSSYPNTGELFF
>-|TRBV11-2|TRBJ2-3|15|-
TGTGCCAGCAGCCTAGGCGGGGCCCACACAGATACGCAGTATTTT
CASSLGGAHTDTQYF
>-|TRBV27|TRBJ2-3|13|large
TGTGCCAGCTACAATACAGGGTCAGATACGCAGTATTTT
CASYNTGSDTQYF
>TRBD2|TRBV4-1|TRBJ2-1|17|once
TGCGCCAGCAGCCAGACCGGCGGGACTAGCATTTTGTATGAGCAGTTCTTC
CASSQTGGTSILYEQFF
>TRBD1|TRBV7-9|TRBJ2-5|14|-
TGTGCCAGCAGCTCTAGGACAGGGGAAGAGACCCAGTACTTC
CASSSRTGEETQYF
>-|TRBV14|TRBJ1-1|14|-
TGTGCCAGCAGCGGGCGGAGCGGTGGCACTGAAGCTTTCTTT
CASSGRSGGTEAFF
>-|TRBV25-1|TRBJ1-1|18|-
TGTGCCAGTAGTGACTCTCAGGAGGGCATGCTCTTGAACACTGAAGCTTTCTTT
CASSDSQEGMLLNTEAFF
>TRBD1|TRBV5-4|TRBJ1-1|14|-
TGTGCCAGCAGCAAGGGACAGGCGGGGACTGAAGCTTTCTTT
CASSKGQAGTEAFF
>TRBD2|TRBV7-3|TRBJ2-5|17|-
TGTGCCAGCAGCTTAGGGACTAGCGGGGGGTACCAAGAGACCCAGTACTTC
CASSLGTSGGYQETQYF
>-|TRBV6-6|TRBJ1-1|14|-
TGTGCCAGCAGACTCGCAGGGGAGAACACTGAAGCTTTCTTT
CASRLAGENTEAFF
>-|TRBV15|TRBJ2-5|13|-
TGTGCCACCAGCAGGGACTCAGAAGAGACCCAGTACTTC
CATSRDSEETQYF
>TRBD1|TRBV27|TRBJ1-2|16|once
TGTGCCAGCAGTCCTACCCCCGGGACAGGGGTCTATGGCTACACCTTC
CASSPTPGTGVYGYTF
>-|TRBV29-1|TRBJ2-1|15|-
TGCAGCGCCGCCGGAGGGGCGAGCTCCTACAATGAGCAGTTCTTC
CSAAGGASSYNEQFF
>-|TRBV29-1|TRBJ2-7|13|-
TGCAGCGTTGTAGGGGGAGGGACCTACGAGCAGTACTTC
CSVVGGGTYEQYF